Presented here are 4 T cell receptor beta chains from one specimen sequenced in a study of blood T cell repertoires in COVID-19. The assay was immunoSEQ multiplex PCR, and TCRdb's table has in-frame clones only and misses some. The table includes about 50,000 clones, 79% detected once. Sequences were obtained from peripheral blood. The receptors were gathered from a man aged 70 or older with acute or convalescent COVID-19.

V usage is TRBV25-1 and J usage is TRBJ1-2; TRBD1 is a possible D gene (5 bases). Germline lookup yields CDR1 MGHDK and CDR2 SYGVNS. The CDR3 sequence is 13 residues long. V lost 6 bases to trimming and J lost 4 bases, with 12 bases between them. The CDR3 coding sequence is TGTGCCAGCAGGGGGGGAAACTTCTATGGCTACACCTTC. It codes for CASRGGNFYGYTF.

This clone was counted a single time. The rearrangement links TRBV11-3 to TRBJ2-3; D is unclear. V was shortened by 4 bases and J by 6 bases, with 14 bases between the two germline ends. This CDR3 spans 14 amino acids. CDR1 and CDR2 from the germline V gene are SGHNT and YENEEA. The CDR3 reads CASSSRNERDTQYF. As DNA, the CDR3 is TGTGCCAGCAGCTCAAGGAATGAGCGCGATACGCAGTATTTT. Combining the CDR3 with reference TRBV11-3 and TRBJ2-3 gives the whole variable domain EAGVVQSPRYKIIEKKQPVAFWCNPISGHNTLYWYLQNLGQGPELLIRYENEEAVDDSQLPKDRFSAERLKGVDSTLKIQPAELGDSAVYLCASSSRNERDTQYFGPGTRLTVL.

CDR3 residues: CASSLTGQNTEAFF. CDR3 nucleotide sequence: TGTGCCAGCAGTCTAACAGGGCAGAACACTGAAGCTTTCTTT. J is TRBJ1-1 and V is TRBV6-5; D might be TRBD1 (6 bases). Germline V CDR1 and CDR2: MNHEY, SVGAGI. The CDR3 sequence is 14 residues long. V was pared by 5 bases and J by 1 base, with 11 bases between.

The chain uses TRBV30 and TRBJ1-3; D perhaps matches TRBD1 (5 bases). The CDR3 covers 13 residues. Germline loops: CDR1 GTSNPN, CDR2 SVGIG (reference sequence). Deletions cut 5 bases from V and 2 bases from J, with 10 bases between. This CDR3 is CAWAGLPGNTIYF. For the CDR3, the DNA is TGTGCCTGGGCGGGACTCCCTGGAAACACCATATATTTT.